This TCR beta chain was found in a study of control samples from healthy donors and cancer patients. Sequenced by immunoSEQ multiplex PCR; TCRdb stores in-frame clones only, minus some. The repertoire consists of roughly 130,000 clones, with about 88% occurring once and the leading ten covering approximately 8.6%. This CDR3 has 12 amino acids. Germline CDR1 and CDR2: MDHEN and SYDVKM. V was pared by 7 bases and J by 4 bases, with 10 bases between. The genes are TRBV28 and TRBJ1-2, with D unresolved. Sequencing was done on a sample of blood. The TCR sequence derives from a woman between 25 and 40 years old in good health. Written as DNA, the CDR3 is TGTGCCAGCATGACGTCGGGCTATGGCTACACCTTC. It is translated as CASMTSGYGYTF.